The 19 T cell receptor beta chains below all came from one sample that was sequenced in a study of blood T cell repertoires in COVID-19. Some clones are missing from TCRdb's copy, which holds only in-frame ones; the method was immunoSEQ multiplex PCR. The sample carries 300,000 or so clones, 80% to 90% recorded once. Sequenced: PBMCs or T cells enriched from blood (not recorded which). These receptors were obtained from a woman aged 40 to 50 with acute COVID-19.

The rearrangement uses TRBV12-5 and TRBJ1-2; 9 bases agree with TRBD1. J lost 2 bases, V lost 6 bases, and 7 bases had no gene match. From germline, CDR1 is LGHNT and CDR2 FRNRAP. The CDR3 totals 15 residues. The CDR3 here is CASGHDRGSNYGYTF. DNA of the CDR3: TGTGCTAGTGGCCACGACAGGGGGAGCAACTATGGCTACACCTTC. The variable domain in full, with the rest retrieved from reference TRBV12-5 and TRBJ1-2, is DARVTQTPRHKVTEMGQEVTMRCQPILGHNTVFWYRQTMMQGLELLAYFRNRAPLDDSGMPKDRFSAEMPDATLATLKIQPSEPRDSAVYFCASGHDRGSNYGYTFGSGTRLTVV.

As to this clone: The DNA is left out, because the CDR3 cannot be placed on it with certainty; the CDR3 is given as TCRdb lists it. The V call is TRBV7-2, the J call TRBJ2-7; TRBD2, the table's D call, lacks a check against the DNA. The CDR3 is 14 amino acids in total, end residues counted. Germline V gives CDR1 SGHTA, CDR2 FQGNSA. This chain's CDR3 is CASSTSTSGMTQYF.

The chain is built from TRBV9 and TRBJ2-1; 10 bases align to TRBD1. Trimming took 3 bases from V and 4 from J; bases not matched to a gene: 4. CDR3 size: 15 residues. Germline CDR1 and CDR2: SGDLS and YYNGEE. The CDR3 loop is CASSARQGAYNEQFF. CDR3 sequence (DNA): TGTGCCAGCAGCGCCCGACAGGGGGCTTACAATGAGCAGTTCTTC. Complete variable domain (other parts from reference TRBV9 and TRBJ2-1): DSGVTQTPKHLITATGQRVTLRCSPRSGDLSVYWYQQSLDQGLQFLIQYYNGEERAKGNILERFSAQQFPDLHSELNLSSLELGDSALYFCASSARQGAYNEQFFGPGTRLTVL.

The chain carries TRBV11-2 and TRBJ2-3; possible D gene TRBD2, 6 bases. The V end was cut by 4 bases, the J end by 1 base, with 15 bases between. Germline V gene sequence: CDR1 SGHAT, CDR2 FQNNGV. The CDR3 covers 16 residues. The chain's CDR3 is CASSSHMSGGTDTQYF. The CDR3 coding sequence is TGTGCCAGCAGCTCCCACATGTCGGGGGGCACAGATACGCAGTATTTT.

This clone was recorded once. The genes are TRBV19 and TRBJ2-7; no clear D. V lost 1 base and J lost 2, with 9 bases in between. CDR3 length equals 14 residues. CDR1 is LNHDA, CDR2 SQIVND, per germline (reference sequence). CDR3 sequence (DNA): TGTGCCAGTAGTATAGGATCAGGCCCCTACGAGCAGTACTTC. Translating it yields CASSIGSGPYEQYF.

This chain's CDR3 is CASSIAQAPDTQYF. The DNA of the CDR3 is TGTGCCAGTAGTATTGCACAGGCCCCAGATACGCAGTATTTT. This sequence joins TRBV19 and TRBJ2-3; the D gene is possibly TRBD1 (5 bases). The V gene's germline CDR1 is LNHDA and CDR2 SQIVND (reference sequence). This CDR3 comprises 14 residues. V was shortened by 3 bases and J by 4 bases, with 11 bases between the two germline ends. Combining the CDR3 with reference TRBV19 and TRBJ2-3 gives the whole variable domain DGGITQSPKYLFRKEGQNVTLSCEQNLNHDAMYWYRQDPGQGLRLIYYSQIVNDFQKGDIAEGYSVSREKKESFPLTVTSAQKNPTAFYLCASSIAQAPDTQYFGPGTRLTVL.

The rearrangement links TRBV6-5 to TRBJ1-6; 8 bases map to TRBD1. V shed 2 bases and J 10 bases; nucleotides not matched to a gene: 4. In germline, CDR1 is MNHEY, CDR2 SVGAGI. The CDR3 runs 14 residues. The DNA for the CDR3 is TGTGCCAGCAGTTACGGGACAGGTGACTCACCCCTCCACTTT. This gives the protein CASSYGTGDSPLHF.

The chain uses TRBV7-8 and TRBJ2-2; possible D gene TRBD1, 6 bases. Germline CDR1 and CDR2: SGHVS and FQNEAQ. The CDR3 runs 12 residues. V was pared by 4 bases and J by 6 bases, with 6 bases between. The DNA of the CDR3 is TGTGCCAGCAGCTCAGGGGCCGGGGAGCTGTTTTTT. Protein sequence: CASSSGAGELFF.

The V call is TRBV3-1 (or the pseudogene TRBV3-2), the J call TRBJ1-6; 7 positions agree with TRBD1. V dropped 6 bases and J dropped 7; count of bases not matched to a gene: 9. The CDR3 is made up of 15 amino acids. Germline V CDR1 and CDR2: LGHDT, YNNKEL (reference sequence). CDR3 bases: TGTGCCAGCAGACCTTGGGACAGTAAAAATTCACCCCTCCACTTT. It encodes CASRPWDSKNSPLHF.

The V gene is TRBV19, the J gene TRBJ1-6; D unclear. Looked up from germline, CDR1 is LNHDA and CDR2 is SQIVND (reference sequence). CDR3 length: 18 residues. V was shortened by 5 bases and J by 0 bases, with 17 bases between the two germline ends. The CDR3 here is CASSSPPGSDSYNSPLHF. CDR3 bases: TGTGCCAGTAGTTCCCCTCCCGGGTCAGACTCCTATAATTCACCCCTCCACTTT.

For the CDR3, the DNA is TGTGCCAGCAGCTCTGGGACTAGCGGGCCCTACGAGCAGTACTTC. This gives the protein CASSSGTSGPYEQYF. The chain couples TRBV7-8 to TRBJ2-7, with TRBD2 identical over 12 bases. Germline assignment: CDR1 SGHVS and CDR2 FQNEAQ. The CDR3 is made up of 15 amino acids. V lost 4 bases to trimming and J lost 2 bases; unmatched junction nucleotides: 3.

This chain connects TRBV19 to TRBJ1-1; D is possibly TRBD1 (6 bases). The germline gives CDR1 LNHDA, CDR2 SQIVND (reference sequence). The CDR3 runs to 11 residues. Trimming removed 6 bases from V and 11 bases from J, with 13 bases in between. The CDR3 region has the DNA TGTGCCAGTAGCGCAGGGGTTCCGGCTTTCTTT. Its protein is CASSAGVPAFF. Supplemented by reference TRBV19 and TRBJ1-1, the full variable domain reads DGGITQSPKYLFRKEGQNVTLSCEQNLNHDAMYWYRQDPGQGLRLIYYSQIVNDFQKGDIAEGYSVSREKKESFPLTVTSAQKNPTAFYLCASSAGVPAFFGQGTRLTVV.

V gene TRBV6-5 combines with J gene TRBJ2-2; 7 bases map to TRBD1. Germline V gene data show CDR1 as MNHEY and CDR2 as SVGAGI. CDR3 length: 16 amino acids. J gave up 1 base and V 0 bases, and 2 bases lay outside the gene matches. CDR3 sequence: CASSYSWTGNTGELFF. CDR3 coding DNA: TGTGCCAGCAGTTACTCATGGACAGGGAACACCGGGGAGCTGTTTTTT.

This chain's CDR3 is CASSFLGTDREGYTF. The DNA for the CDR3 is TGTGCCAGCAGCTTTTTGGGGACCGACAGGGAAGGCTACACCTTC. The chain carries TRBV5-6 and TRBJ1-2; 7 nucleotides match TRBD1. Losses at the gene ends were 2 bases for V and 8 bases for J; bases not matched to a gene: 12. Germline assignment: CDR1 SGHDT and CDR2 YYEEEE. The CDR3 has 15 residues. Supplemented by reference TRBV5-6 and TRBJ1-2, the full variable domain reads DAGVTQSPTHLIKTRGQQVTLRCSPKSGHDTVSWYQQALGQGPQFIFQYYEEEERQRGNFPDRFSGHQFPNYSSELNVNALLLGDSALYLCASSFLGTDREGYTFGSGTRLTVV.

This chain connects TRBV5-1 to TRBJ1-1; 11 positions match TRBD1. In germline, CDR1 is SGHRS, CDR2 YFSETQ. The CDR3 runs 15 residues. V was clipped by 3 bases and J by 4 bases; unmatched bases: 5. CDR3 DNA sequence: TGCGCCAGCAGCTCCCGGACAGGGGGCTCCACTGAAGCTTTCTTT. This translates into CASSSRTGGSTEAFF.

The chain's CDR3 is CASSTTGGQVGTEAFF. The DNA for the CDR3 is TGTGCCAGCAGTACGACAGGGGGCCAAGTGGGCACTGAAGCTTTCTTT. V and J are TRBV7-6 and TRBJ1-1; 10 nucleotides align to TRBD1. The V gene end was trimmed by 6 bases and the J gene end by 4 bases; junction bases not matched to a gene: 11. Germline lookup yields CDR1 SGHVS and CDR2 FNYEAQ. The CDR3 spans 16 residues.

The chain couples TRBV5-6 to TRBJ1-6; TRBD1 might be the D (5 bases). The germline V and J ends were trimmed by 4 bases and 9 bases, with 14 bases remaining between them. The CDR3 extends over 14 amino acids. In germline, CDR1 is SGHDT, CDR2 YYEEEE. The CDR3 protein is CASSRGSLGSPLHF. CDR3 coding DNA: TGTGCCAGCAGCCGGGGGTCTTTGGGTTCACCCCTCCACTTT.

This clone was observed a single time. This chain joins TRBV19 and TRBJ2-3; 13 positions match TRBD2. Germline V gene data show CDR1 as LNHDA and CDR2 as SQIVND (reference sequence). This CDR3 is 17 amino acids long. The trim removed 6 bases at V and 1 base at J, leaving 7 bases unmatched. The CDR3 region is CASSRTSGRTGTDTQYF. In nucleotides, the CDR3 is TGTGCCAGTAGCCGGACTAGCGGGAGAACGGGCACAGATACGCAGTATTTT.

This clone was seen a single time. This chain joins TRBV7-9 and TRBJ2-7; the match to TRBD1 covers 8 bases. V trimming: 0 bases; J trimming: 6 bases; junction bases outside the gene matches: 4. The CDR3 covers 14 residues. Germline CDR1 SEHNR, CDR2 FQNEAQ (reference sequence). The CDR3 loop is CASSLAPGGAEQYF. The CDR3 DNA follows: TGTGCCAGCAGCTTAGCTCCAGGGGGCGCCGAGCAGTACTTC.